The 27 T cell receptor beta chains below all came from one sample that was sequenced in a study of blood T cell repertoires in COVID-19. Data came from immunoSEQ multiplex PCR; TCRdb stores just in-frame clones and leaves some out. The repertoire has around 220,000 clones, roughly four fifths of them found once; the top ten carry 7.8%. The sample consisted of peripheral blood. The receptors shown here come from an elderly woman with COVID-19, enrolled during active disease.

V is TRBV20-1 and J is TRBJ2-6; no clear D. The germline V and J ends were trimmed by 3 bases and 2 bases, with 8 bases remaining between them. The CDR3 sequence is 14 residues long. Germline V lookup: CDR1 DFQATT, CDR2 SNEGSKA (reference sequence). CDR3 DNA sequence: TGCAGTGCTAGTGTGTCAACTGGGGCCAACGTCCTGACTTTC. Its protein is CSASVSTGANVLTF.

V and J are TRBV6-5 and TRBJ1-5, with D possibly matching TRBD1 (5 bases). The CDR3 loop spans 15 amino acids. CDR1 is MNHEY, CDR2 SVGAGI, per germline. Trimming removed 5 bases from V and 5 bases from J, with 16 bases in between. This CDR3 is CASSPGGEGHQPQHF. For the CDR3, the DNA is TGTGCCAGCAGTCCTGGGGGGGAGGGACATCAGCCCCAGCATTTT.

The rearrangement joins TRBV7-9 to TRBJ1-5, with 7 bases lining up with TRBD1. Unmatched junction bases numbered 1, after V lost 1 base and J lost 1 base. CDR3 length equals 15 residues. Germline V gene lookup returns CDR1 SEHNR and CDR2 FQNEAQ (reference sequence). The CDR3 DNA is TGTGCCAGCAGCTTAGGCAGGGGGAGCAATCAGCCCCAGCATTTT. Its translation is CASSLGRGSNQPQHF.

V and J are TRBV29-1 and TRBJ2-1, with TRBD2 matching 10 bases. Trimming took 4 bases from V and 3 from J; bases not matched to a gene: 6. The germline V gene has CDR1 SQVTM and CDR2 ANQGSEA. The length of the CDR3 is 15 residues. The CDR3 protein is CSVGASGRNYNEQFF. The CDR3 DNA reads TGCAGCGTTGGGGCTAGCGGGAGAAACTACAATGAGCAGTTCTTC.

The V gene is TRBV5-1, the J gene TRBJ2-2; 8 nucleotides match TRBD1. The germline V gene has CDR1 SGHRS and CDR2 YFSETQ. The length of the CDR3 is 16 residues. V lost 4 bases, J lost 2 bases, and 7 bases stayed unmatched. CDR3 DNA sequence: TGCGCCAGCAGCGCCACCGGACAGGGTAACACCGGGGAGCTGTTTTTT. The encoded protein is CASSATGQGNTGELFF.

The chain carries TRBV18 and TRBJ1-1; D uncertain. The CDR3 spans 15 residues. V dropped 2 bases and J dropped 2 bases, with 12 bases sitting between them. Looked up from germline, CDR1 is KGHSH and CDR2 is LQKENI. The CDR3: CASSPRSGKNTEAFF. The CDR3 bases are TGTGCCAGCTCACCAAGATCGGGGAAAAACACTGAAGCTTTCTTT. Full variable domain (outside the CDR3, taken from reference TRBV18 and TRBJ1-1): NAGVMQNPRHLVRRRGQEARLRCSPMKGHSHVYWYRQLPEEGLKFMVYLQKENIIDESGMPKERFSAEFPKEGPSILRIQQVVRGDSAAYFCASSPRSGKNTEAFFGQGTRLTVV.

The rearrangement links TRBV18 to TRBJ1-2, with no clear D. Germline values: CDR1 KGHSH, CDR2 LQKENI. V shed 5 bases and J shed 4 bases, with 14 bases lying between them. The CDR3 contains 14 residues. The CDR3 coding sequence is TGTGCCAGCTCAGCTACTGAGGCCCTCTATGGCTACACCTTC. This gives the protein CASSATEALYGYTF.

J is TRBJ1-6 and V is TRBV6-1; D not resolved. CDR1 and CDR2 (germline): MNHNS, SASEGT. Trimming stripped 3 bases from V and 8 bases from J, with 11 bases between. The CDR3 totals 14 residues. In DNA form, the CDR3 reads TGTGCCAGCAGTGAGCACTCCCGGGATTCACCCCTCCACTTT. It yields the protein CASSEHSRDSPLHF.

The chain joins TRBV9 to TRBJ2-1, with TRBD2 matching 14 bases. The CDR3 has 16 amino acids. J lost 10 bases, V lost 0 bases, and 6 bases had no gene match. The germline gives CDR1 SGDLS, CDR2 YYNGEE. The DNA for the CDR3 is TGTGCCAGCAGCGTAGCCGGACTAGCGGGGGGATGGGAGCAGTTCTTC. This codes for CASSVAGLAGGWEQFF. Full variable domain (remainder filled in from reference TRBV9 and TRBJ2-1): DSGVTQTPKHLITATGQRVTLRCSPRSGDLSVYWYQQSLDQGLQFLIQYYNGEERAKGNILERFSAQQFPDLHSELNLSSLELGDSALYFCASSVAGLAGGWEQFFGPGTRLTVL.

The rearrangement links TRBV25-1 to TRBJ1-2, with 9 bases identical to TRBD1. The V segment lost 1 base and the J segment 4 bases; nucleotides outside the gene matches: 7. This CDR3 has 16 residues. CDR1 MGHDK and CDR2 SYGVNS come from the germline V gene. For the CDR3, the DNA is TGTGCCAGCAGTGAATCCCGGACAGGGGACGTCTATGGCTACACCTTC. The encoded protein is CASSESRTGDVYGYTF.

The chain couples TRBV19 to TRBJ2-7, with a possible D match to TRBD2 (6 bases). The germline V gene encodes CDR1 LNHDA and CDR2 SQIVND (reference sequence). The V and J ends lost 5 bases and 3 bases respectively, with 11 bases between them. The CDR3 runs to 13 residues. CDR3 loop: CASSAGPRYEQYF. CDR3 bases: TGTGCCAGTAGTGCGGGACCGCGCTACGAGCAGTACTTC.

V is TRBV3-1 (or the pseudogene TRBV3-2) and J is TRBJ1-1; D uncertain. The germline CDR1 and CDR2 sequences are LGHDT and YNNKEL (reference sequence). This CDR3 region has 17 residues. The V gene lost 4 bases and the J gene lost 6 bases, with 24 bases spanning the gap. CDR3 residues: CASSPSTLYLRGSEAFF. The CDR3 DNA reads TGTGCCAGCAGCCCATCCACATTGTACCTCCGGGGTTCTGAAGCTTTCTTT.

A few counts support this clone. This sequence joins TRBV9 and TRBJ2-2, with D tentatively TRBD2 (5 bases). This CDR3 has 17 residues. The germline V gene has CDR1 SGDLS and CDR2 YYNGEE. V shed 0 bases and J shed 2 bases, with 14 bases lying between them. The CDR3, as DNA: TGTGCCAGCAGCGTAGCTATAAGAGGGCCAAACACCGGGGAGCTGTTTTTT. Protein sequence: CASSVAIRGPNTGELFF.

This rearrangement joins TRBV3-1 (or the pseudogene TRBV3-2) to TRBJ1-2; TRBD1 agrees at 9 bases. The CDR3 extends over 14 amino acids. Germline V gene sequence: CDR1 LGHDT, CDR2 YNNKEL (reference sequence). V trimming: 2 bases; J trimming: 5 bases; junction bases outside the gene matches: 3. CDR3 region: CASSQTGQGYGYTF. The CDR3 coding sequence is TGTGCCAGCAGCCAAACGGGACAGGGATATGGCTACACCTTC.

This clone was found a few times. The chain has TRBV6-6 and TRBJ1-5; tentatively, D is TRBD1 (5 bases). Germline assignment: CDR1 MNHNY and CDR2 SVGAGI (reference sequence). The CDR3 has 14 amino acids. V lost 7 bases to trimming and J lost 4 bases, with 14 bases between them. CDR3: CASTRGGGNQPQHF. Written as DNA, the CDR3 is TGTGCCAGCACCCGGGGCGGAGGGAATCAGCCCCAGCATTTT.

This clone was found once. Other DNA sequences of this sample code for an identical CDR3. CDR3 amino acids: CASSQGLYEQYF. CDR3 DNA: TGTGCCAGCAGCCAAGGTCTCTACGAGCAGTACTTC. This chain links TRBV3-1 (or the pseudogene TRBV3-2) with TRBJ2-7; D ambiguous. Germline V gives CDR1 LGHDT, CDR2 YNNKEL (reference sequence). Trimming pared 1 base from V and 3 bases from J, leaving 4 bases between. The CDR3 runs 12 residues.

The rearrangement uses TRBV18 and TRBJ1-6, with 7 nucleotides matching TRBD1. This CDR3 is 15 amino acids long. The germline gives CDR1 KGHSH, CDR2 LQKENI. The junction had 10 bases not matched to a gene; V was cut back by 4 bases and J by 10 bases. This CDR3 reads CASSLRQGGDSPLHF. CDR3 nucleotide sequence: TGTGCCAGCTCACTTAGACAGGGCGGCGACTCACCCCTCCACTTT.

The V call is TRBV7-2, the J call TRBJ2-7, with D tentatively TRBD1 (6 bases). V lost 5 bases to trimming and J lost 2 bases, with 10 bases between them. CDR1 is SGHTA, CDR2 FQGNSA, per germline. This CDR3 comprises 13 residues. The CDR3 bases are TGTGCCAGCAGCCTCCAGGGGCCCTACGAGCAGTACTTC. The encoded protein is CASSLQGPYEQYF.

V is TRBV27 and J is TRBJ2-1, with 7 bases that match TRBD1. V dropped 3 bases and J dropped 6; count of bases not matched to a gene: 5. CDR3 length: 14 amino acids. The germline V gene encodes CDR1 MNHEY and CDR2 SMNVEV (reference sequence). CDR3 DNA: TGTGCCAGCAGTTTTACAGGGGTGGGCAATGAGCAGTTCTTC. As protein: CASSFTGVGNEQFF.

This clone has more than one count but fewer than ten. Within the sample, other DNA sequences also encode this same CDR3. In DNA form, the CDR3 reads TGTGCCATCAGTGGGGGACAGGGGGCGGAAAAACTGTTTTTT. This translates into CAISGGQGAEKLFF. The rearrangement uses TRBV10-3 and TRBJ1-4; 12 nucleotides line up with TRBD1. Losses at the gene ends were 4 bases for V and 8 bases for J; bases not matched to a gene: 2. Looked up from germline, CDR1 is ENHRY and CDR2 is SYGVKD. The CDR3 length is 14 residues.

The chain joins TRBV19 to TRBJ1-4; maybe TRBD1 (6 bases). Germline CDR1 reads LNHDA; CDR2 reads SQIVND (reference sequence). Trimming took 3 bases from V and 3 from J, leaving 11 bases between them. The CDR3 consists of 15 residues. CDR3 nucleotide sequence: TGTGCCAGTAGTATCACCGGGGGGCCTAATGAAAAACTGTTTTTT. As protein: CASSITGGPNEKLFF.

The V and J genes are TRBV5-1 and TRBJ2-2, with a tentative D call TRBD1 (5 bases). Trimming removed 7 bases at V and 0 bases at J, with 13 bases between. From germline, CDR1 is SGHRS and CDR2 YFSETQ. This CDR3 is built from 15 residues. In DNA form, the CDR3 reads TGCGCCAGCGGCCTCCGACAGACGAACACCGGGGAGCTGTTTTTT. This translates into CASGLRQTNTGELFF.

This sequence joins TRBV23-1 and TRBJ2-2; 9 nucleotides match TRBD2. TRBV23-1 is filed as an ORF, its function uncertain. This CDR3 region has 19 residues. The V segment lost 3 bases and the J segment 0 bases; nucleotides outside the gene matches: 11. The CDR3 nucleotides are TGCGCCAGCAGTCAGTGGCTAGCGGGGCACGACTCGAACACCGGGGAGCTGTTTTTT. Its protein is CASSQWLAGHDSNTGELFF.

The chain employs TRBV7-2 and TRBJ1-3; D not certain. The V end lost 1 base, the J end lost 0 bases, and 7 bases lay between the germline ends. The CDR3 is 15 amino acids. Germline CDR1 is SGHTA and CDR2 is FQGNSA. This CDR3 is CASSLGRFSGNTIYF. DNA of the CDR3: TGTGCCAGCAGCTTAGGCAGGTTCTCTGGAAACACCATATATTTT.

CDR3 in amino acids: CASKWGETEAFF. The DNA for the CDR3 is TGTGCCAGCAAATGGGGGGAAACTGAAGCTTTCTTT. This chain connects TRBV2 to TRBJ1-1, with a possible D match to TRBD1 (5 bases). Germline V gives CDR1 SNHLY, CDR2 FYNNEI. The CDR3 sequence is 12 residues long. V shed 7 bases and J shed 5 bases, with 11 bases lying between them.

The chain links TRBV5-5 to TRBJ1-2; 10 positions agree with TRBD1. The CDR3 sequence is 15 residues long. Germline lookup yields CDR1 SGHKS and CDR2 YYEKEE (reference sequence). V dropped 1 base and J dropped 7; count of bases not matched to a gene: 7. In nucleotides, the CDR3 is TGTGCCAGCAGCTTGATAGTTGGGACAGGGGTTGGCTACACCTTC. Its translation is CASSLIVGTGVGYTF.

The chain has TRBV27 and TRBJ1-2; D is unresolved. This CDR3 is 13 amino acids long. Germline-derived CDR1 and CDR2 are MNHEY and SMNVEV (reference sequence). V was trimmed by 3 bases and J by 0 bases, leaving 5 bases between them. DNA of the CDR3: TGTGCCAGCAGTTTCAGGACTAACTATGGCTACACCTTC. Translation: CASSFRTNYGYTF.